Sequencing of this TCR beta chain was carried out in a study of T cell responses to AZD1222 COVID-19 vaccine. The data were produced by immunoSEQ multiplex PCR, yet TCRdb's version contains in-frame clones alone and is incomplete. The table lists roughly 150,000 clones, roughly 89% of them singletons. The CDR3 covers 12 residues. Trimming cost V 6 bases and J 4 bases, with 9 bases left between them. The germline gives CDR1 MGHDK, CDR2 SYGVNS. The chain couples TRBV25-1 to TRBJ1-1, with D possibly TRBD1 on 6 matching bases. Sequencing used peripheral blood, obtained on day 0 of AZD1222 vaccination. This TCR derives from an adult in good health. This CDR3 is CASRTGSTEAFF. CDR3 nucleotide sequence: TGTGCCAGCAGAACAGGGTCCACTGAAGCTTTCTTT.